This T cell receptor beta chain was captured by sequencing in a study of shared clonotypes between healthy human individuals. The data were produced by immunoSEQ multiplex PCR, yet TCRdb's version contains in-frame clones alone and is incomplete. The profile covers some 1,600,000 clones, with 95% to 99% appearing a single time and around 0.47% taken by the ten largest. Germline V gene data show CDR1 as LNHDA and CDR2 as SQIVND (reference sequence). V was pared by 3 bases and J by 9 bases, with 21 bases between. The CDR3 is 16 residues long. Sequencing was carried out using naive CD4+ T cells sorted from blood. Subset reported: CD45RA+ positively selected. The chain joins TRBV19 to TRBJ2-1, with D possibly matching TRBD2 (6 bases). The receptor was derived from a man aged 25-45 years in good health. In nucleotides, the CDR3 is TGTGCCAGTAGTATTACTAGCTTCCGTTTCTTCGGTGAGCAGTTCTTC. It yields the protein CASSITSFRFFGEQFF.